This TCR beta chain derives from a study of human T cells and chemical hapten exposure (dated by TCRdb to the early 2020s). A note on the overall study: For sensitization, 2% DPC in acetone was applied to an approximately 2 cm by approximately 2 cm area of upper inner arm skin. Blood samples were taken from patients before sensitization (week 0) and at 2, 6 and about 24 weeks after DPC sensitization. Throughout the approximately 25-week study period, patients were also given weekly therapeutic DPC doses on the scalp. The patient cohort, mostly female, included alopecia areata with under or over 50% scalp involvement, alopecia totalis and alopecia universalis. Roughly 30 alopecia patients gave blood for TCR sequencing at one to four time points (pre-sensitization, 2, 6 and 24 weeks). Patch testing was performed on the upper back with Finn chambers containing 0.01% DPC, and the patch tests were scored after 6 days according to International Contact Dermatitis Research Group standards. In alopecia patients, the study followed how the peripheral blood TCR repertoire changed in vivo over primary and secondary sensitization to diphenylcyclopropenone (DPC), a hapten. Libraries were pooled for sequencing, and variation in per-sample TCR yields was attributed mainly to small differences in library volumes within the pool.

Libraries were built with RACE. Sequencing took place on a NextSeq 500. During library preparation, unique molecular identifiers were attached to individual cDNA molecules so that TCRs could be counted quantitatively and reproducibly. Each blood RNA sample was used to sequence both TCR alpha and TCR beta chains. The authors' pipeline ran thus. The median number of TCRs per sample was 90,000 to 100,000, ranging from roughly 20,000 to 700,000. V, J and CDR3 annotation of the TCR reads was performed with the Decombinator software suite. For the PS versus PT1 abundance plots, all samples were subsampled to the same number of TCRs (28,000). TCRs were defined as expanded if absent before sensitization and observed at least eight times at the 2-week time point. TCRdb trimmed public reads at Q25 via fastp, called clones via MiXCR and kept in-frame beta chains. A single entry per CDR3 protein holds the most common genes and DNA from its merged rows. The authors' filters were not applied to this entry. The sample includes some 180,000 distinct CDR3 sequences, with about 25% observed a single time. Jointly, the top ten make up roughly 2.4% of the sample.

This sample's time point label indicates: patch test 3, about 24 weeks after DPC sensitization. The treatment or condition label on this specimen signifies: therapeutic diphenylcyclopropenone sensitization with weekly scalp DPC. At each patch-test visit, blood was drawn before the patch test was applied. Patients were considered eligible if aged 18 to 70, diagnosed with alopecia and deemed suitable for DPC therapy, and patients were excluded if pregnant. Total RNA was extracted from unfractionated whole blood collected in Tempus Blood RNA tubes. This clonotype was detected many times. Its antigen is unknown. Base qualities are not recorded, but no much larger clone differs from it by a single base. Trimming accounts for 3 bases at V and 2 bases at J, while the number of junction bases matched to no gene is 8. The CDR3 spans 16 residues, from the cysteine through the phenylalanine. The entry retains the CDR3 DNA only, 48 bases that are in frame from base 1. CDR1 and CDR2 (MGHRA, YSYEKL) derive from the germline V gene.

Findings and caveats that apply to the study as a whole: The number of TCRs above 1 in 1000 frequency did not change with DPC sensitization; there was no evidence of global repertoire structure alterations. Compared with pre-sensitization or healthy control sets, expanded TCRs formed significantly more large CDR3 similarity clusters, which is consistent with antigen-driven responses. After repeated subsampling, the strength of the expansion versus patch-test correlation and the threshold at which it became significant changed. All patients had alopecia, a presumed autoimmune disease, so their immune response might differ from that of healthy individuals. Patch test score was positively correlated with the number of PT1 expanded TCRs, with significance at thresholds 8, 16 and 32 but not at 4.

Sequencing used whole blood, obtained in connection with sensitization to the hapten diphenylcyclopropenone (DPC). Rearrangement joined TRBV4-1 to TRBJ2-5, with 8 bases matching TRBD2. The receptor was isolated from a woman between 35 and 50 years old with alopecia areata. Some clones in this sample may be carry-over from other donors' samples. The encoded CDR3 is CASSQYTGGVQETQYF. In nucleotides, the sequence is TGCGCCAGCAGCCAGTACACGGGGGGGGTACAAGAGACCCAGTACTTC.